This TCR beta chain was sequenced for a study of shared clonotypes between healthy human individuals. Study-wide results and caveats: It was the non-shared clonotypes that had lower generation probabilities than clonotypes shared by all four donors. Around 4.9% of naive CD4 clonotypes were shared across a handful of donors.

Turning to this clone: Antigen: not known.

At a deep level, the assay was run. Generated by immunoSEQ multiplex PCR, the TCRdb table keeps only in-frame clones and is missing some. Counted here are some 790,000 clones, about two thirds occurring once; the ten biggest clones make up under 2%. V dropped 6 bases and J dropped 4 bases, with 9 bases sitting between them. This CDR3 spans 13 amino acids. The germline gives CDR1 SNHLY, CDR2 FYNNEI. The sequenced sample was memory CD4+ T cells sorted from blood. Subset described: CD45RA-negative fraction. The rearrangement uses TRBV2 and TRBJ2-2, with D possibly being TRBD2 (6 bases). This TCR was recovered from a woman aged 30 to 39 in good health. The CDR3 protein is CASRGGSTGELFF. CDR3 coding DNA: TGTGCCAGCAGGGGGGGTAGCACCGGGGAGCTGTTTTTT. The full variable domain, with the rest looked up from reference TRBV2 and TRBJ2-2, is EPEVTQTPSHQVTQMGQEVILRCVPISNHLYFYWYRQILGQKVEFLVSFYNNEISEKSEIFDDQFSVERPDGSNFTLKIRSTKLEDSAMYFCASRGGSTGELFFGEGSRLTVL.